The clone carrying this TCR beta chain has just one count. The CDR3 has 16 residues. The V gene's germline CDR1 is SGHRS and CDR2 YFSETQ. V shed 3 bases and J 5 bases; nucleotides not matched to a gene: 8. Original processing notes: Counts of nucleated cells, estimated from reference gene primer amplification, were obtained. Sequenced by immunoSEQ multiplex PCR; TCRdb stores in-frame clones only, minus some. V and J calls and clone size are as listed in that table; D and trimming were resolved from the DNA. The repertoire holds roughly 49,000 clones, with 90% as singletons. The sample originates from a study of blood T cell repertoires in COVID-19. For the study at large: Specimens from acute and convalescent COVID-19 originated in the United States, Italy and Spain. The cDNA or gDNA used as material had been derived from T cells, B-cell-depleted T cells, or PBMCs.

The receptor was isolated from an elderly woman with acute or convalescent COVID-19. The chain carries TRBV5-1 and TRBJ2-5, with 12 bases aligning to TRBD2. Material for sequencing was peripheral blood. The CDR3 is CASSWPLAGGSETQYF. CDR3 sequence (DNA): TGCGCCAGCAGCTGGCCTCTAGCGGGAGGGTCGGAGACCCAGTACTTC. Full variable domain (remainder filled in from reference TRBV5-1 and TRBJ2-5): KAGVTQTPRYLIKTRGQQVTLSCSPISGHRSVSWYQQTPGQGLQFLFEYFSETQRNKGNFPGRFSGRQFSNSRSEMNVSTLELGDSALYLCASSWPLAGGSETQYFGPGTRLLVL.